This T cell receptor beta chain was identified in a study of sequential checkpoint blockade in melanoma (dated by TCRdb to between 2018 and 2020). Broadly, across the study: Patients were randomized 1:1 to first-line nivolumab followed by ipilimumab (arm A) or ipilimumab followed by nivolumab (arm B). Maintenance nivolumab was given following each of the two trial sequences. Overall study outcomes, separate from this receptor: The model for predicting response that combines TCR metrics with mutation burden needs to be validated in larger, independent patient cohorts.

There are 16 amino acids in the CDR3, from cysteine to phenylalanine inclusive. Left in the record is the CDR3 DNA by itself, 48 bases read in frame from the first base. V is trimmed back by 0 bases and J by 6 bases, and the junction contains 6 bases that no gene match accounts for. The germline V gene (reference sequence) sets CDR1 to MNHEY and CDR2 to SMNVEV. The treatment or condition label for this specimen denotes: randomized to nivolumab then ipilimumab (arm A) or the reverse (arm B). None of the trial patients had been given prior DNA-damaging chemotherapy. A FACS Aria II flow cytometer was used to sort live CD3+CD8+ cells that were negative for CD19 and CD56 from thawed PBMCs. Samples were obtained from patients with melanoma enrolled in CheckMate 064, a randomized, open-label phase II trial of sequential checkpoint blockade. Peripheral blood mononuclear cells were collected by leukapheresis, purified using Ficoll-Paque, and frozen in human serum containing roughly 9.1% DMSO. Immediately after sorting, the purity of the sorted blood CD3+CD8+ cells was confirmed to be >95%, and DNA was then extracted.

Details on this clone: The antigen this receptor binds is unknown. Nothing much larger sits one base from this clone, and base qualities are not available.

TCRbeta CDR3 regions were immunosequenced from genomic DNA with the immunoSEQ Assay. Before high-throughput sequencing, the genomic DNA was amplified using bias-controlled multiplex PCR. As for how the authors treated the data: To quantify the absolute abundance of each unique TCRbeta CDR3 region, the sequences were collapsed and filtered. Clonality was defined as 1 minus Pielou's evenness and was calculated using productive rearrangements only. Clones with significantly greater frequencies in on-treatment versus baseline samples were identified using a previously published method. TCRdb took over this immuneACCESS table, retaining in-frame rearrangements with V and J assigned. Such tables are incomplete; in checked studies, under half of the missing clones stem from an unresolved V gene, and the remainder is unexplained. The D gene and trimming were derived from the DNA, and the V and J assignments and clone size from that table. For this sample there are about 27,000 clones; 77% appear just once. About 14% of the sample is held by the ten biggest clonotypes.

Recombination connected TRBV27 to TRBJ2-1, with 9 bases matching TRBD1. The sequenced sample was CD8+ T cells sorted from blood (inferred from file names), obtained from a patient given nivolumab and ipilimumab in sequence. The receptor was isolated from a human donor with melanoma. This receptor carries the CDR3 CASSLSGQGTINEQFF. The sequenced DNA is TGTGCCAGCAGTTTATCTGGACAGGGGACCATCAATGAGCAGTTCTTC.